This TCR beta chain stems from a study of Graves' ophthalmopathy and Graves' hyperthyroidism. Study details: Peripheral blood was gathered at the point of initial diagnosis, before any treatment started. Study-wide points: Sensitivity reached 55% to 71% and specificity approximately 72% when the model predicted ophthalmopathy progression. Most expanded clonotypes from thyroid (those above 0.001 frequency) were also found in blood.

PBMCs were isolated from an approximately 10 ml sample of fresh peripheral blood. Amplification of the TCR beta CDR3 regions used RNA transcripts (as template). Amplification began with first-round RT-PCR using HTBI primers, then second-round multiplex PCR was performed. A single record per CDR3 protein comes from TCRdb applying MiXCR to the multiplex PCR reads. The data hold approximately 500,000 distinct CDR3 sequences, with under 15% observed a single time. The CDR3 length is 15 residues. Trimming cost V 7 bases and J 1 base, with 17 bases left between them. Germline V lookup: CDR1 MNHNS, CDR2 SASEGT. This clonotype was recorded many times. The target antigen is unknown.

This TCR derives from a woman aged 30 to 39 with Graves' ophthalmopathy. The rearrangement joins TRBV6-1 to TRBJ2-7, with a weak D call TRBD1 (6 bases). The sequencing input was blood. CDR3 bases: TGTGCCAGCACCCCACAGGGCCGAAGATCCTACGAGCAGTACTTC. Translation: CASTPQGRRSYEQYF.